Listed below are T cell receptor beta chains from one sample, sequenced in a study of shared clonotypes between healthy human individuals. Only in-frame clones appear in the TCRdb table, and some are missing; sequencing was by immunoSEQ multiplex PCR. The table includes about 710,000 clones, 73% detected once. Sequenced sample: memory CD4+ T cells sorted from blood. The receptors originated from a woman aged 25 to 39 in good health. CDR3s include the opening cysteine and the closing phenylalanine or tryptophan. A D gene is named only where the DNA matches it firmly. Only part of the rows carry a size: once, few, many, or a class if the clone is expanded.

cdr3_nt: TGTGCCACCAGCAGAGGCCGCGAGGGCGGGAATGAGCAGTTCTTC; cdr3_aa: CATSRGREGGNEQFF; v_call: TRBV15; clone_size: few; j_call: TRBJ2-1; d_call: .
cdr3_nt: TGTGCCATCAGTTACAGGGGAGGGACTGAAGCTTTCTTT; cdr3_aa: CAISYRGGTEAFF; v_call: TRBV10-3; clone_size: once; j_call: TRBJ1-1; d_call: TRBD1
cdr3_nt: TGTGCCTGGGGGCAGGGTTCCAGCACCTACGAGCAGTACTTC; cdr3_aa: CAWGQGSSTYEQYF; v_call: TRBV30; clone_size: few; j_call: TRBJ2-7; d_call: .
cdr3_nt: TGCGCCAGCAGTTCACGGGACAGGGGTCATCAGCCCCAGCATTTT; cdr3_aa: CASSSRDRGHQPQHF; v_call: TRBV10-2; clone_size: .; j_call: TRBJ1-5; d_call: TRBD1
cdr3_nt: TGTGCCAGCAGCGGACAGGGCGATAGCAATCAGCCCCAGCATTTT; cdr3_aa: CASSGQGDSNQPQHF; v_call: TRBV9; clone_size: .; j_call: TRBJ1-5; d_call: TRBD1
cdr3_nt: TGTGCCACCCGCGGGTCCCGCTACGAGCAGTACTTC; cdr3_aa: CATRGSRYEQYF; v_call: TRBV28; clone_size: .; j_call: TRBJ2-7; d_call: .
cdr3_nt: TGCGCCAGCAGCCAAGATTCAGGAATGGGGGTAAACACTGAAGCTTTCTTT; cdr3_aa: CASSQDSGMGVNTEAFF; v_call: TRBV4-1; clone_size: .; j_call: TRBJ1-1; d_call: .
cdr3_nt: TGTGCCAGCAGCTTAGGACGGTTTGAAGCTTTCTTT; cdr3_aa: CASSLGRFEAFF; v_call: TRBV7-8; clone_size: .; j_call: TRBJ1-1; d_call: .
cdr3_nt: TGTGCCAGCAGCTTAACCGACCGTGTAGGCGTCACCTTC; cdr3_aa: CASSLTDRVGVTF; v_call: TRBV5-6; clone_size: few; j_call: TRBJ1-2; d_call: .
cdr3_nt: TGCGCCAGCAGCCAAGGACAGGGGCGATTCACAGATACGCAGTATTTT; cdr3_aa: CASSQGQGRFTDTQYF; v_call: TRBV4-1; clone_size: .; j_call: TRBJ2-3; d_call: TRBD1
cdr3_nt: TGCAGCGGGTGTCGAGCAAGTTCGCAGTATTTT; cdr3_aa: CSGCRASSQYF; v_call: TRBV20-1; clone_size: .; j_call: TRBJ2-3; d_call: .
cdr3_nt: TGCGCCAGCACCCACGGGACTCTTGCCTACGAGCAGTACTTC; cdr3_aa: CASTHGTLAYEQYF; v_call: TRBV5-1; clone_size: .; j_call: TRBJ2-7; d_call: .
cdr3_nt: TGTGCCATCAACCGACTAGCGGGATACAATGAGCAGTTCTTC; cdr3_aa: CAINRLAGYNEQFF; v_call: TRBV10-3; clone_size: .; j_call: TRBJ2-1; d_call: TRBD2
cdr3_nt: TGTGCCAGCAGTTTCCAGGGGGCTATTGTTGGAGCTTTCTTT; cdr3_aa: CASSFQGAIVGAFF; v_call: TRBV28; clone_size: .; j_call: TRBJ1-1; d_call: TRBD1
cdr3_nt: TGTGCCAGTAGTATAGCGTCCGCAGATACGCAGTATTTT; cdr3_aa: CASSIASADTQYF; v_call: TRBV19; clone_size: .; j_call: TRBJ2-3; d_call: .
cdr3_nt: TGTGCCAGCAGCCAAGCGGCTAGCGGGAGTGGAGATACGCAGTATTTT; cdr3_aa: CASSQAASGSGDTQYF; v_call: TRBV4-2; clone_size: .; j_call: TRBJ2-3; d_call: TRBD2
cdr3_nt: TGTGCCAGCTCACAGCCGGACAGGGGGATCGGCTACACCTTC; cdr3_aa: CASSQPDRGIGYTF; v_call: TRBV18; clone_size: .; j_call: TRBJ1-2; d_call: TRBD1
cdr3_nt: TGTGCCAGCAGCCCAGTGGGTAGCGGCCGCCACACAGATACGCAGTATTTT; cdr3_aa: CASSPVGSGRHTDTQYF; v_call: TRBV7-8; clone_size: .; j_call: TRBJ2-3; d_call: .
cdr3_nt: TGTGCCACCAGCAGAGATTATCTAGCTGAAGCTTTCTTT; cdr3_aa: CATSRDYLAEAFF; v_call: TRBV15; clone_size: .; j_call: TRBJ1-1; d_call: .
cdr3_nt: TGTGCCAGCAGTTTTCCGGGTTTCTCCTACAATGAGCAGTTCTTC; cdr3_aa: CASSFPGFSYNEQFF; v_call: TRBV28; clone_size: .; j_call: TRBJ2-1; d_call: .
cdr3_nt: TGTGCCAGCACAAGGCAGTACTACGAGCAGTACTTC; cdr3_aa: CASTRQYYEQYF; v_call: TRBV7-2; clone_size: .; j_call: TRBJ2-7; d_call: .
cdr3_nt: TGTGCCAGCAGTTTGGGTCGGAACTATGGCTACACCTTC; cdr3_aa: CASSLGRNYGYTF; v_call: TRBV28; clone_size: .; j_call: TRBJ1-2; d_call: .
cdr3_nt: TGTGCCAGCAGTAGACAGGGTCCCTATAATTCACCCCTCCACTTT; cdr3_aa: CASSRQGPYNSPLHF; v_call: TRBV27; clone_size: .; j_call: TRBJ1-6; d_call: TRBD1
cdr3_nt: TGTGCCAGCAGTTCGGACAGGCTTGGGAGGTACTTC; cdr3_aa: CASSSDRLGRYF; v_call: TRBV28; clone_size: .; j_call: TRBJ2-7; d_call: TRBD1
cdr3_nt: TGTGCCAGAAGAGGCGGGAGAACAGATACGCAGTATTTT; cdr3_aa: CARRGGRTDTQYF; v_call: TRBV27; clone_size: .; j_call: TRBJ2-3; d_call: TRBD2
cdr3_nt: TGCGCCAGCAGGACAGGGCCCATCGGGGTCGACACCGGGGAGCTGTTTTTT; cdr3_aa: CASRTGPIGVDTGELFF; v_call: TRBV5-1; clone_size: .; j_call: TRBJ2-2; d_call: TRBD1
cdr3_nt: TGTGCCAGTAGACAGACTAGCGGGAGGAACACCGGGGAGCTGTTTTTT; cdr3_aa: CASRQTSGRNTGELFF; v_call: TRBV19; clone_size: .; j_call: TRBJ2-2; d_call: TRBD2
cdr3_nt: TGTGCCAGCAGCCTACATAGCGGGCAGGGCTACGAGCAGTACTTC; cdr3_aa: CASSLHSGQGYEQYF; v_call: TRBV6-5; clone_size: .; j_call: TRBJ2-7; d_call: TRBD2
cdr3_nt: TGTGCCAGCAGCTTAATAGCGGGAGACGGCGAGCAGTACTTC; cdr3_aa: CASSLIAGDGEQYF; v_call: TRBV7-6; clone_size: .; j_call: TRBJ2-7; d_call: TRBD2
cdr3_nt: TGCAGCGTTGGGTTGCAGGGAATTTCCAGCTCTGGAAACACCATATATTTT; cdr3_aa: CSVGLQGISSSGNTIYF; v_call: TRBV29-1; clone_size: .; j_call: TRBJ1-3; d_call: .
cdr3_nt: TGTGCCAGCAGTTCCTATAGCGGGAGGGGCCCCTACGAGCAGTACTTC; cdr3_aa: CASSSYSGRGPYEQYF; v_call: TRBV27; clone_size: .; j_call: TRBJ2-7; d_call: TRBD2
cdr3_nt: TGTGCCAGTAGTTTCGGGACAGGGGGCTATCAGCCCCAGCATTTT; cdr3_aa: CASSFGTGGYQPQHF; v_call: TRBV19; clone_size: .; j_call: TRBJ1-5; d_call: TRBD1
cdr3_nt: TGCGCCAGCAGCGTCCGGGACAGGGGCACTGAAGCTTTCTTT; cdr3_aa: CASSVRDRGTEAFF; v_call: TRBV5-1; clone_size: .; j_call: TRBJ1-1; d_call: TRBD1
cdr3_nt: TGCGCCAGCAGTGAGGCGGGCACAGATACGCAGTATTTT; cdr3_aa: CASSEAGTDTQYF; v_call: TRBV10-1; clone_size: .; j_call: TRBJ2-3; d_call: .
cdr3_nt: TGCGCCAGCAGTGGATGGGGTAGCACAGATACGCAGTATTTT; cdr3_aa: CASSGWGSTDTQYF; v_call: TRBV10-1; clone_size: .; j_call: TRBJ2-3; d_call: .
cdr3_nt: TGTGCCAGCAGTTCGATGGAAGGGGCGGAGGGCTACACCTTC; cdr3_aa: CASSSMEGAEGYTF; v_call: TRBV28; clone_size: .; j_call: TRBJ1-2; d_call: .
cdr3_nt: TGCGCCAGCAGCCAAGGGGACACCCACCAAGAGACCCAGTACTTC; cdr3_aa: CASSQGDTHQETQYF; v_call: TRBV4-1; clone_size: .; j_call: TRBJ2-5; d_call: .
cdr3_nt: TGTGCCAGCAGTTTGGAGACAGGGTATGGCTACACCTTC; cdr3_aa: CASSLETGYGYTF; v_call: TRBV28; clone_size: .; j_call: TRBJ1-2; d_call: TRBD1
cdr3_nt: TGCGCCAGCAGCATACGAGCCAGGGGGCGTCTTCACGAGCAGTACTTC; cdr3_aa: CASSIRARGRLHEQYF; v_call: TRBV5-1; clone_size: .; j_call: TRBJ2-7; d_call: TRBD1
cdr3_nt: TGTGCCAGCAGTGCTGGGACAGGGGTAGGCGGCTACACCTTC; cdr3_aa: CASSAGTGVGGYTF; v_call: TRBV2; clone_size: .; j_call: TRBJ1-2; d_call: TRBD1
cdr3_nt: TGTGCCAGCAGTTACGGGCCCGGGGGGGGCAATCAGCCCCAGCATTTT; cdr3_aa: CASSYGPGGGNQPQHF; v_call: TRBV6-6; clone_size: .; j_call: TRBJ1-5; d_call: .
cdr3_nt: TGTGCCAGTAGTATTTTGCTAGCGGGAGCACCTGGGAAGCAGTACTTC; cdr3_aa: CASSILLAGAPGKQYF; v_call: TRBV19; clone_size: .; j_call: TRBJ2-7; d_call: TRBD2
cdr3_nt: TGTGCCAGCAGCAGGGACCGGGGACAGGGGAGGTACGAGCAGTACTTC; cdr3_aa: CASSRDRGQGRYEQYF; v_call: TRBV5-4; clone_size: .; j_call: TRBJ2-7; d_call: TRBD1
cdr3_nt: TGTGCCAGCAGCCCCCCTAGGTTCAGCTCCTACGAGCAGTACTTC; cdr3_aa: CASSPPRFSSYEQYF; v_call: TRBV28; clone_size: .; j_call: TRBJ2-7; d_call: .
cdr3_nt: TGCGCCAGCAGCCAAGGTTGGGGGGGGAACTATGGCTACACCTTC; cdr3_aa: CASSQGWGGNYGYTF; v_call: TRBV4-1; clone_size: few; j_call: TRBJ1-2; d_call: .
cdr3_nt: TGTGCCAGCAGCTTTGGACCCGGTCGGGAGACCCAGTACTTC; cdr3_aa: CASSFGPGRETQYF; v_call: TRBV11-2; clone_size: .; j_call: TRBJ2-5; d_call: .
cdr3_nt: TGTGCCAGCAGCTTAGAGGTAGGGACGTCCTACGAGCAGTACTTC; cdr3_aa: CASSLEVGTSYEQYF; v_call: TRBV7-9; clone_size: .; j_call: TRBJ2-7; d_call: .
cdr3_nt: TGTGCCAGTAGTACGGGACAACGGAATGGCTACACCTTC; cdr3_aa: CASSTGQRNGYTF; v_call: TRBV19; clone_size: .; j_call: TRBJ1-2; d_call: .
cdr3_nt: TGTGCCAGCAGCCTCGGCGAAAAACTGTTTTTT; cdr3_aa: CASSLGEKLFF; v_call: TRBV28; clone_size: few; j_call: TRBJ1-4; d_call: .
cdr3_nt: TGTGCCAGCAGTTTATGGGTGACCGGTGGCACAGATACGCAGTATTTT; cdr3_aa: CASSLWVTGGTDTQYF; v_call: TRBV27; clone_size: .; j_call: TRBJ2-3; d_call: .
cdr3_nt: TGTGCCAGTAGTTCCCCAGGGACGGTGAACTATGGCTACACCTTC; cdr3_aa: CASSSPGTVNYGYTF; v_call: TRBV19; clone_size: few; j_call: TRBJ1-2; d_call: .
cdr3_nt: TGTGCCAGTAGTCGGAGAGTCCAACGCTATGGCTACACCTTC; cdr3_aa: CASSRRVQRYGYTF; v_call: TRBV19; clone_size: .; j_call: TRBJ1-2; d_call: .
cdr3_nt: TGCAGCGTTGCGTGGTCTAGCGGGAGGACAGATACGCAGTATTTT; cdr3_aa: CSVAWSSGRTDTQYF; v_call: TRBV29-1; clone_size: .; j_call: TRBJ2-3; d_call: TRBD2
cdr3_nt: TGTGCCAGTAGTCTTAGACTAGCGGGAGGCACAGATACGCAGTATTTT; cdr3_aa: CASSLRLAGGTDTQYF; v_call: TRBV19; clone_size: .; j_call: TRBJ2-3; d_call: TRBD2